The clone carrying this T cell receptor beta chain came up many times. The sample comes from a study of blood T cells in healthy people across ages. A second PCR, run for roughly 6 to 11 cycles, used a sample-barcoded 5' primer plus a J-beta primer mix. TCRdb reanalysed the 5' RACE reads using MiXCR and keeps one entry per CDR3 protein. The data contain over 550,000 distinct CDR3 sequences, approximately 30% of them singletons. Healthy Caucasian individuals from Russia aged roughly 6 to 90 served as donors. This CDR3 has 13 residues. The V gene's germline CDR1 is SNHLY and CDR2 FYNNEI. V was trimmed by 7 bases and J by 4 bases, leaving 10 bases between them.

The receptor was isolated from a woman aged 80 or older in good health. This sequence joins TRBV2 and TRBJ2-2; D possibly corresponds to TRBD1 (6 bases). The sample comprised blood. CDR3 sequence reads: CASKAGVTGELFF. The DNA for the CDR3 is TGTGCCAGCAAGGCAGGGGTCACCGGGGAGCTGTTTTTT.